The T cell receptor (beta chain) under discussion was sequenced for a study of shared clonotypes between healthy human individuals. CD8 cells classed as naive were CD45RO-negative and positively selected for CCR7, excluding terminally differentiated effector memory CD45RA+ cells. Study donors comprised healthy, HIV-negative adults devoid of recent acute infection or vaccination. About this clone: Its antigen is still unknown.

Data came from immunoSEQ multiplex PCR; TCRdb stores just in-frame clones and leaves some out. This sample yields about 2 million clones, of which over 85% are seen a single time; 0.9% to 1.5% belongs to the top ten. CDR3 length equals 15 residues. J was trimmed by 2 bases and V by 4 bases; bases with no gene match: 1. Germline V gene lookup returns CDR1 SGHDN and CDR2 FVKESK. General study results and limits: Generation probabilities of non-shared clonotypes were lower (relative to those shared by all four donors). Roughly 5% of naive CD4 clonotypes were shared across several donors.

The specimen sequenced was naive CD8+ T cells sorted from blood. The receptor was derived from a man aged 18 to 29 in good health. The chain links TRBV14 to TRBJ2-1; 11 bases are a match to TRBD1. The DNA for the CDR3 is TGTGCCAGCAGCCGGACAGGGGGCGCCTACAATGAGCAGTTCTTC. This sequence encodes CASSRTGGAYNEQFF.